The entry that follows covers one TCR beta chain sequence. No antigen is known for it. The sample originates from a study of CD8 T cells in ankylosing spondylitis. Study-level points and caveats: Disease-linked clones had a CD8+ phenotype and relatively low frequency in peripheral blood. Previously reported in reactive arthritis synovial fluid and blood were some of the motif variants.

MiXCR was run by TCRdb on the 5' RACE reads, yielding one entry per CDR3 protein. The sample has about 130,000 distinct CDR3 sequences; roughly 9% are singletons. Between the trimmed V and J ends, which lost 4 bases and 4 bases, there was a span of 13 bases. Germline-derived CDR1 and CDR2 are SGHKS and YYEKEE (reference sequence). The CDR3 has 14 residues. What was sequenced was blood, either unsorted or a sorted T cell fraction (not recorded which). The sequence came from a male donor with ankylosing spondylitis or in good health (not recorded which). The chain employs TRBV5-5 and TRBJ2-3; tentative D call: TRBD2 (5 bases). The CDR3 DNA reads TGTGCCAGCAGCCCCCTTCGGGGTGCAGATACGCAGTATTTT. Translating gives CASSPLRGADTQYF.